The entry that follows covers one T cell receptor (beta chain) sequence. The data were obtained in a study of blood T cell repertoires in COVID-19. The method was immunoSEQ multiplex PCR; TCRdb's version includes in-frame clones alone and lacks a portion of them. The repertoire holds over 350,000 clones, nearly 90% seen once, with roughly 1.8% in the top ten. Germline-derived CDR1 and CDR2 are MNHEY and SMNVEV (reference sequence). This CDR3 region has 11 residues. Trimming removed 4 bases from V and 5 bases from J, with 5 bases in between. The V call is TRBV27, the J call TRBJ1-1, with D unclear. Sequencing was done on a sample of PBMCs or T cells enriched from blood (not recorded which). The TCR originated in a woman under 30 with acute COVID-19. CDR3 nucleotides: TGTGCCAGCAGTTCTTTAACTGAAGCTTTCTTT. Translating it yields CASSSLTEAFF.